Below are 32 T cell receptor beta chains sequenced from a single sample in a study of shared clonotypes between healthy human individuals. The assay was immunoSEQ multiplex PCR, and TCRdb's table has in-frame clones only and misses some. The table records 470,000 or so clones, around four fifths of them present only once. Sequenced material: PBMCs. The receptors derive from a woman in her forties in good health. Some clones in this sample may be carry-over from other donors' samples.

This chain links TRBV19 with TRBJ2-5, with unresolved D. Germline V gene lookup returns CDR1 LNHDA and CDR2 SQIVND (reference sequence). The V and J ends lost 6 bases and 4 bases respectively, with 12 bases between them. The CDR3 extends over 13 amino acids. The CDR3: CASSDQVGETQYF. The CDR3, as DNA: TGTGCCAGTAGCGACCAGGTGGGAGAGACCCAGTACTTC.

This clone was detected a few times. In nucleotides, the CDR3 is TGTGCCAGCAGGCCCTCAGAGAACTATGGCTACACCTTC. Translating it yields CASRPSENYGYTF. The chain uses TRBV28 and TRBJ1-2; D is unresolved. Germline V gene lookup returns CDR1 MDHEN and CDR2 SYDVKM. V lost 6 bases and J 2 bases, leaving 10 bases between the germline ends. This CDR3 has 13 residues.

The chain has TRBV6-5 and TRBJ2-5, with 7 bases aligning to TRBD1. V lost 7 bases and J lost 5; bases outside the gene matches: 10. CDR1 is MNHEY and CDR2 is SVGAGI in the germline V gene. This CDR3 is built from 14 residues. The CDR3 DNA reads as TGTGCCAGCAACGCAAGGGGGCGCGTTGAGACCCAGTACTTC. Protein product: CASNARGRVETQYF.

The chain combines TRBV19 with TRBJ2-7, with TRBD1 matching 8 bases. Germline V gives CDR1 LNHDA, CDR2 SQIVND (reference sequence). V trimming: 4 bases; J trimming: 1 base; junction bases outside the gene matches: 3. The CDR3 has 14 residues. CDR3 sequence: CASSRWDRSYEQYF. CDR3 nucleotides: TGTGCCAGTAGTAGGTGGGACAGGTCCTACGAGCAGTACTTC.

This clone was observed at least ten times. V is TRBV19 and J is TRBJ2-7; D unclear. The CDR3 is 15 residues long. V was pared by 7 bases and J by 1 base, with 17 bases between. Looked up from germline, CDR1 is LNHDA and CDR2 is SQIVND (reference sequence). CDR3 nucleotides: TGTGCCAGTACCTCAGACTCCCTGGGGTCCTACGAGCAGTACTTC. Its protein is CASTSDSLGSYEQYF.

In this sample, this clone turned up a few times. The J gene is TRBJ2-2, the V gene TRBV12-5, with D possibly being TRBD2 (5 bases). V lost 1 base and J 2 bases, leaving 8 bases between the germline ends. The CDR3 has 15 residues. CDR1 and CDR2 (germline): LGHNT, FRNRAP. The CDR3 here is CASGLASGNTGELFF. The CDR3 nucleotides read TGTGCTAGTGGTTTGGCGAGCGGAAACACCGGGGAGCTGTTTTTT. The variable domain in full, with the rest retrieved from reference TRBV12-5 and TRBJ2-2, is DARVTQTPRHKVTEMGQEVTMRCQPILGHNTVFWYRQTMMQGLELLAYFRNRAPLDDSGMPKDRFSAEMPDATLATLKIQPSEPRDSAVYFCASGLASGNTGELFFGEGSRLTVL.

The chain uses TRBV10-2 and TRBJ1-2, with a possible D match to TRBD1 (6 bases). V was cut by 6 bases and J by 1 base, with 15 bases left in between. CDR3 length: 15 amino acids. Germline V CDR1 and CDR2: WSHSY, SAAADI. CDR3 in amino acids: CASSQRQAINYGYTF. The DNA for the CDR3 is TGCGCCAGCAGCCAACGACAGGCAATTAACTATGGCTACACCTTC.

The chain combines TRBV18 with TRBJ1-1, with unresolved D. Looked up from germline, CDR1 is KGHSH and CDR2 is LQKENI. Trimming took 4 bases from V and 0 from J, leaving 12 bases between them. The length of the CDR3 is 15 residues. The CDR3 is CASSLGLAMNTEAFF. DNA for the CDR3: TGTGCCAGCTCACTAGGGCTTGCCATGAACACTGAAGCTTTCTTT.

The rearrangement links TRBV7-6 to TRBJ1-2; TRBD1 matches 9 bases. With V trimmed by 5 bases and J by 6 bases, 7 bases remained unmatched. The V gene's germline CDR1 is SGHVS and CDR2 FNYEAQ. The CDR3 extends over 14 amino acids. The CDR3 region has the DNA TGTGCCAGCAGCACCAACAGGGGGCGGGATGGCTACACCTTC. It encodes CASSTNRGRDGYTF.

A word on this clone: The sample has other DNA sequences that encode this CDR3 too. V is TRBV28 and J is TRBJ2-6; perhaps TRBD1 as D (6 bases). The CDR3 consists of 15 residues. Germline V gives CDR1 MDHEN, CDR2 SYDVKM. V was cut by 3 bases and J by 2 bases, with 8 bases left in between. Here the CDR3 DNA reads TGTGCCAGCAGTTTGGCAGGGGCTGGGGCCAACGTCCTGACTTTC. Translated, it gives CASSLAGAGANVLTF.

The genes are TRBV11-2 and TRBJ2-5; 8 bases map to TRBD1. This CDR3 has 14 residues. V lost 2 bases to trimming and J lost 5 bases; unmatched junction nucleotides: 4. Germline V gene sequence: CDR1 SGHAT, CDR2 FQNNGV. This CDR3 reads CASSLRTGSETQYF. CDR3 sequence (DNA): TGTGCCAGCAGCTTAAGGACAGGGTCGGAGACCCAGTACTTC.

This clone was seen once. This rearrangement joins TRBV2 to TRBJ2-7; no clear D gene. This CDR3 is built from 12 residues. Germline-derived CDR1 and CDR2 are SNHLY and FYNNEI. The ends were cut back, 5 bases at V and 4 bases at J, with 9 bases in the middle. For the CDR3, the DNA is TGTGCCAGCAGTTACCAGGAATACGAGCAGTACTTC. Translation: CASSYQEYEQYF. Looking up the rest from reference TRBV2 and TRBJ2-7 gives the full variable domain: EPEVTQTPSHQVTQMGQEVILRCVPISNHLYFYWYRQILGQKVEFLVSFYNNEISEKSEIFDDQFSVERPDGSNFTLKIRSTKLEDSAMYFCASSYQEYEQYFGPGTRLTVT.

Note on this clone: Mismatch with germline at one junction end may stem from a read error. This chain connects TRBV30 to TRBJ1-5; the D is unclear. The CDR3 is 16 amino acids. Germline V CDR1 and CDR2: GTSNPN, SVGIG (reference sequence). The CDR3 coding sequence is TGTGCCTGGAGTTTCGGATCGGGCGGGAGCAATCAGCCCCGGCATTTT. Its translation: CAWSFGSGGSNQPRHF.

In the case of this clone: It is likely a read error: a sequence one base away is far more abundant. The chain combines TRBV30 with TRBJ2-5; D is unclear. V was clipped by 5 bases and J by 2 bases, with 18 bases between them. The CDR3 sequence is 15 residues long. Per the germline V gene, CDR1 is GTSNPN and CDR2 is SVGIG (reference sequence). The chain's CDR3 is CAWGQLVGYQETQYF. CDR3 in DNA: TGTGCCTGGGGTCAATTAGTGGGGTATCAAGAGACCCAGTACTTC.

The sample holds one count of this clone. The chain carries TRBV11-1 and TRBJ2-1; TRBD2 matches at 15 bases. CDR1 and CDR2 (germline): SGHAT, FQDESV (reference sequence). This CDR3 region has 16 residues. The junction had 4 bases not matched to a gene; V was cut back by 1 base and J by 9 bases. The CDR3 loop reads CASSLEGTSGRSEQFF. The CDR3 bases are TGTGCCAGCAGCTTAGAAGGGACTAGCGGGAGGTCTGAGCAGTTCTTC.

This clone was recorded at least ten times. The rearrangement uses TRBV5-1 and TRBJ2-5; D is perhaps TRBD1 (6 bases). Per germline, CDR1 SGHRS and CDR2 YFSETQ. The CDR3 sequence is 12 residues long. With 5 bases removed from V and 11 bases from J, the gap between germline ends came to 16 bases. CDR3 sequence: CASSSQGWGQYF. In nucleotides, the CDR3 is TGCGCCAGCAGTTCACAGGGATGGGGGCAGTACTTC.

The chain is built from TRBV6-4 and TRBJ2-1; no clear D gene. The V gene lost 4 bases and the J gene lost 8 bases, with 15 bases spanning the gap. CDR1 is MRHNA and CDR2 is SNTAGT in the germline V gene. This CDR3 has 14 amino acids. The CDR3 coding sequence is TGTGCCAGCAGTGCTAATCCGGATGGGGATGAGCAGTTCTTC. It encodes CASSANPDGDEQFF.

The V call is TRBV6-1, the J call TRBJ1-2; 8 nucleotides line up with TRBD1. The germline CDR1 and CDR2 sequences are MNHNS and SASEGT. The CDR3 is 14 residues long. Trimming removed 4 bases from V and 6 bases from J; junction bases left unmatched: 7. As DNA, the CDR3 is TGTGCCAGCAGTGGGACAGGGTGGGGAAATGGCTACACCTTC. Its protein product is CASSGTGWGNGYTF.

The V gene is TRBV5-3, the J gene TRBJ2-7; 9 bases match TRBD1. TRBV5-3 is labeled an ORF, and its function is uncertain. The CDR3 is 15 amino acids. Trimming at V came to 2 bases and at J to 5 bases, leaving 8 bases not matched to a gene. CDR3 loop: CARSFIGQGLNEQYF. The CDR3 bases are TGTGCCAGAAGCTTCATTGGACAGGGGCTAAACGAGCAGTACTTC.

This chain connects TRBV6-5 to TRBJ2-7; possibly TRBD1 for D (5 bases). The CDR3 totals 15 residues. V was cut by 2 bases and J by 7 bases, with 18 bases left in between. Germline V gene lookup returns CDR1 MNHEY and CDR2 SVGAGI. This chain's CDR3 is CASSYGARPAWEQYF. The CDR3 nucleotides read TGTGCCAGCAGTTACGGGGCGCGCCCCGCGTGGGAGCAGTACTTC.

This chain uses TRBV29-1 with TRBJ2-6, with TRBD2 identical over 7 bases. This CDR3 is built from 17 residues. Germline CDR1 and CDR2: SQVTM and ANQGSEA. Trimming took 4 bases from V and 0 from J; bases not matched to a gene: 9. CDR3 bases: TGCAGCGTTGTTTCCCCGGGACTAAGCTCTGGGGCCAACGTCCTGACTTTC. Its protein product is CSVVSPGLSSGANVLTF.

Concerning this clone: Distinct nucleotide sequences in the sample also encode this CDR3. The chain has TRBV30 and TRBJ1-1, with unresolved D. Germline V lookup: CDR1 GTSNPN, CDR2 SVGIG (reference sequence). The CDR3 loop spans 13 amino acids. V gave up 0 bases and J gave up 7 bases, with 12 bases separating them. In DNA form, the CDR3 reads TGTGCCTGGAGTGTGACCGGTGTGGATGAAGCTTTCTTT. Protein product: CAWSVTGVDEAFF.

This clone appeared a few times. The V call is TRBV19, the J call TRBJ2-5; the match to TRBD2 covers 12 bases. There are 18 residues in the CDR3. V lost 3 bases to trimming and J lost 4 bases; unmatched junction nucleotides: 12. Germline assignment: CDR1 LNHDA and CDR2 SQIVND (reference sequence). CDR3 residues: CASSMGLAGGLRGETQYF. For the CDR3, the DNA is TGTGCCAGTAGTATGGGGCTAGCGGGAGGGCTTCGCGGAGAGACCCAGTACTTC.

The chain's CDR3 is CASSDSWSTDTQYF. DNA for the CDR3: TGTGCCAGCAGTGATTCGTGGTCAACAGATACGCAGTATTTT. The chain carries TRBV2 and TRBJ2-3, with no clear D. The length of the CDR3 is 14 residues. The V gene lost 3 bases and the J gene lost 3 bases, with 10 bases spanning the gap. The V gene's germline CDR1 is SNHLY and CDR2 FYNNEI.

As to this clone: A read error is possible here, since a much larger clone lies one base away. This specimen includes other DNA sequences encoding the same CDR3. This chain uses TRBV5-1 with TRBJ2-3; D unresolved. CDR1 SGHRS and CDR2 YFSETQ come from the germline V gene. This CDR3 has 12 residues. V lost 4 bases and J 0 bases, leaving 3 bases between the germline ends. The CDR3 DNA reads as TGCGCCAGCAGCCCTAGCACAGATACGCAGTATTTT. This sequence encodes CASSPSTDTQYF.

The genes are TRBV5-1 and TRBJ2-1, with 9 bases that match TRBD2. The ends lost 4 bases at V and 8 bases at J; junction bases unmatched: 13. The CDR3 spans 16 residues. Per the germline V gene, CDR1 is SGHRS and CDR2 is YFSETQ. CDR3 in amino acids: CASSVAGGLAGYEQFF. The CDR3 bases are TGCGCCAGCAGCGTCGCAGGGGGGCTAGCGGGATATGAGCAGTTCTTC.

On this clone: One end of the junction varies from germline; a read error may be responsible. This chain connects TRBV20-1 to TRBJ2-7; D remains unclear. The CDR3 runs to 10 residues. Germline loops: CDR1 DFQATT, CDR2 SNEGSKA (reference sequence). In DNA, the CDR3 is TGCAGTGCTAGAGACCTGTCTCAGAACTTC. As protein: CSARDLSQNF.

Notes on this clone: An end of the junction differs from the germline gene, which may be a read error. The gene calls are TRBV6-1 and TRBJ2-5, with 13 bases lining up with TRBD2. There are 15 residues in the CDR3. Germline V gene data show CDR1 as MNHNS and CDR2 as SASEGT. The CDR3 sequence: CASSEGLAGVETQYF. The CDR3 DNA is TGTGCCAGCAGCGAAGGACTAGCGGGAGTGGAGACCCAGTACTTC.

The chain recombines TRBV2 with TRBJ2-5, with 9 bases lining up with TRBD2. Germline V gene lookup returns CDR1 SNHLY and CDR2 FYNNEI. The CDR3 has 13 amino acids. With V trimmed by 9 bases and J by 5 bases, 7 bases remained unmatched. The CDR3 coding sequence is TGTGCCAGTGGGACTAGCTATAGCGAGACCCAGTACTTC. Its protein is CASGTSYSETQYF.

The CDR3 DNA is TGTGCCAGCAGCTTAGTACCTAGCGGAGGAGAGACCCAGTACTTC. This sequence encodes CASSLVPSGGETQYF. The gene calls are TRBV7-2 and TRBJ2-5; 7 nucleotides line up with TRBD2. The CDR3 runs 15 residues. Germline V gives CDR1 SGHTA, CDR2 FQGNSA. The trim removed 1 base at V and 4 bases at J, leaving 6 bases unmatched.

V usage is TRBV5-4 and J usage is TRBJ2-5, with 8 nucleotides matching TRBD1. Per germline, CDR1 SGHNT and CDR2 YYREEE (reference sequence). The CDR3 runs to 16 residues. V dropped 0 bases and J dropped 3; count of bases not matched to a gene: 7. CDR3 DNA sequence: TGTGCCAGCAGCTTGGCAGGAGGACAGGGTAAAGAGACCCAGTACTTC. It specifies CASSLAGGQGKETQYF.

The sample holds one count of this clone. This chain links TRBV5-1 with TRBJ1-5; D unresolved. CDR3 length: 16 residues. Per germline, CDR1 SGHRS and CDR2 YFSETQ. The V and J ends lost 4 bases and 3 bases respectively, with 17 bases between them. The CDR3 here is CASSPGVREDNQPQHF. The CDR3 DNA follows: TGCGCCAGCAGCCCTGGGGTCCGGGAGGACAATCAGCCCCAGCATTTT.